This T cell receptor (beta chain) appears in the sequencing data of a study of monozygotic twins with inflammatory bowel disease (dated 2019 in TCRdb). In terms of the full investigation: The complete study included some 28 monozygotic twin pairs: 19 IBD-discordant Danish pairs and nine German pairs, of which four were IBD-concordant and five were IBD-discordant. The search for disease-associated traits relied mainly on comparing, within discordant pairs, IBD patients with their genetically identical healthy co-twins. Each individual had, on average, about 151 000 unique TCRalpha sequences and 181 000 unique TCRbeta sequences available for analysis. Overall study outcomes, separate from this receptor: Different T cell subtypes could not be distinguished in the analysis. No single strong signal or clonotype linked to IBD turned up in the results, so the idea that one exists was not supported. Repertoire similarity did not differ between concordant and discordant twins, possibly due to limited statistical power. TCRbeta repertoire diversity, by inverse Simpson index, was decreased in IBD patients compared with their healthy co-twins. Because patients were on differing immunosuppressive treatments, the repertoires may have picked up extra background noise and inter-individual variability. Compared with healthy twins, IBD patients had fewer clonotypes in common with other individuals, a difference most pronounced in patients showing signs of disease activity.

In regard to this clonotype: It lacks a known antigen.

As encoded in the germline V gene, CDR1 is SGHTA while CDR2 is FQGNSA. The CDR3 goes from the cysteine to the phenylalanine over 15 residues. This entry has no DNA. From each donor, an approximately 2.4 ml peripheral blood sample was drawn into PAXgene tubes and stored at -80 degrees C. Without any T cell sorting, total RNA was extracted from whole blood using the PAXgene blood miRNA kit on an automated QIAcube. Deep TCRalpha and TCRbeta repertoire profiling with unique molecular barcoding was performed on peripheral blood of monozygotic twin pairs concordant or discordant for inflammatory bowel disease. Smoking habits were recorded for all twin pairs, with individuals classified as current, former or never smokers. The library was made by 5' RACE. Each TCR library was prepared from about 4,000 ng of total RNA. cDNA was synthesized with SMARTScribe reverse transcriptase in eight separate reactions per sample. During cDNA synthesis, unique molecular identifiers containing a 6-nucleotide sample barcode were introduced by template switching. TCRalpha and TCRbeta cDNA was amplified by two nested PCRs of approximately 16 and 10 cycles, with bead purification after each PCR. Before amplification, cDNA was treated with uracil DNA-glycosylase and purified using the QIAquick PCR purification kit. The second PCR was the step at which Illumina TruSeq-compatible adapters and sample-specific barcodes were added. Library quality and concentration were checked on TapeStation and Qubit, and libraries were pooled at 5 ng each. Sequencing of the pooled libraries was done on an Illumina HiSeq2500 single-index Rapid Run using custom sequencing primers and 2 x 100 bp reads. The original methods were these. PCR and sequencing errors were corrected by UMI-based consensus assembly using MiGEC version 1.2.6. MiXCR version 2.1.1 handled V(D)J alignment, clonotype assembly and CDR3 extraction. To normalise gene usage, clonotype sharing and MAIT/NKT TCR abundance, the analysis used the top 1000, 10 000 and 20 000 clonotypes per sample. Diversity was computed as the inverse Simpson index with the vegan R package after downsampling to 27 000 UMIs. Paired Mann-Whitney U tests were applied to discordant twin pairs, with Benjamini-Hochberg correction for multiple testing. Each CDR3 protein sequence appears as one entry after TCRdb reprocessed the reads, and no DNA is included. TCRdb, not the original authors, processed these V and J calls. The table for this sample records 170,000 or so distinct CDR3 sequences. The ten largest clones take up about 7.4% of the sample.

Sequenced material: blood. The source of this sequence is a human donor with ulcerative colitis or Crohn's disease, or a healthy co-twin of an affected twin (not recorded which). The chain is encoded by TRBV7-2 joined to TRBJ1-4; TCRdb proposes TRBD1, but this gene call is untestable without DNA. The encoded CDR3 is CASSLRQGSGEKLFF.